This T cell receptor (beta chain) was identified during a study of healthy donors' naive CD4 and CD8 T cells. About the research overall: Three donor age groups were sampled: 20-25, 40-50 and 60-70 years; half female.

The V gene lost 0 bases and the J gene lost 1 base, with 13 bases spanning the gap. The CDR3 is made up of 16 amino acids. Germline V gene data show CDR1 as SGHKS and CDR2 as YYEKEE (reference sequence). A linear amplification protocol produced the TCR libraries from 450 to 500 ng of total RNA. TCRdb reanalysed the reads using MiXCR and keeps one entry per CDR3 protein. The sample comprises roughly 200,000 distinct CDR3 sequences, 65% to 80% of which are singletons, and about 2.4% rests with the top ten. The origin of this receptor is a pool of human donors in good health; the sample pools cells from several healthy donors. Input material: naive CD4+ and CD8+ T cells sorted from blood, pooled from several donors. The genes are TRBV5-5 and TRBJ1-1; D uncertain. The CDR3 is CASSLAGVQRNTEAFF. The CDR3 nucleotides are TGTGCCAGCAGCTTGGCAGGCGTACAGAGGAACACTGAAGCTTTCTTT.